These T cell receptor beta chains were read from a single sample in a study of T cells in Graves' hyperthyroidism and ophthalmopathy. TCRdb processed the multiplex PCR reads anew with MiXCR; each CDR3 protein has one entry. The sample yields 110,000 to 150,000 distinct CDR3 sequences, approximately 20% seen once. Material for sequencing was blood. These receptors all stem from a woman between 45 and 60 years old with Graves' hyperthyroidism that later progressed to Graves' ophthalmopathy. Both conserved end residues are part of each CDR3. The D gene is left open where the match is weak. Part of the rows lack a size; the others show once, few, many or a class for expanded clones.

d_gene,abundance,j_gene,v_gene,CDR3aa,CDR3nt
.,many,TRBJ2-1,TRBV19,CASSISYVDRINEQFF,TGTGCCAGTAGTATCTCCTACGTCGACAGAATCAATGAGCAGTTCTTC
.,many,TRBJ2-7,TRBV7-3,CASSLMVGREQYF,TGTGCCAGCAGCTTAATGGTAGGACGCGAGCAGTACTTC
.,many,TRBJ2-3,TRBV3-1,CASSQDLVSTQYF,TGTGCCAGCAGCCAAGATCTGGTTAGCACGCAGTATTTT
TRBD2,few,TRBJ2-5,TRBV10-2,CASSERLAAIQETQYF,TGCGCCAGCAGTGAGAGGCTAGCGGCTATCCAAGAGACCCAGTACTTC
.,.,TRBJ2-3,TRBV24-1,CATSIRDTQYF,TGTGCCACCAGTATAAGAGATACGCAGTATTTT
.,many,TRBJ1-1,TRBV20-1,CSASPPTGSRTEAFF,TGCAGTGCGTCACCTCCCACGGGAAGCCGCACTGAAGCTTTCTTT
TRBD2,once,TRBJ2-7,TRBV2,CASSEEAGAYEQYF,TGTGCCAGCAGTGAAGAAGCGGGAGCCTACGAGCAGTACTTC
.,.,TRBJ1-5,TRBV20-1,CSARAGAAGSNQPQHF,TGCAGTGCTAGAGCGGGAGCGGCTGGTAGCAATCAGCCCCAGCATTTT
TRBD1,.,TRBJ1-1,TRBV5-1,CASSLGDRDEAEAFF,TGCGCCAGCAGCTTGGGGGACAGGGATGAGGCTGAAGCTTTCTTT
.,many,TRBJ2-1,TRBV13,CASSTGQSNEQFF,TGTGCCAGCAGCACCGGACAGAGCAATGAGCAGTTCTTC
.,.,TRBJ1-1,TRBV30,CAWRFGAGATEASF,.
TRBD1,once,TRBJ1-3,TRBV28,CASSQGQGAHNTIYF,TGTGCCAGCAGCCAGGGACAGGGGGCGCATAACACCATATATTTT
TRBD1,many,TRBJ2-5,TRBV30,CAWSVIRGPFETQYF,TGTGCCTGGAGTGTTATTAGGGGGCCCTTCGAGACCCAGTACTTC
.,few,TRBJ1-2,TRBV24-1,CATSDSGFQNGYTF,TGTGCCACCAGTGATTCAGGGTTCCAAAATGGCTACACCTTC
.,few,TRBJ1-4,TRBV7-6,CASSLGIGRTEKLFF,TGTGCCAGCAGCTTGGGCATAGGGAGGACTGAAAAACTGTTTTTT
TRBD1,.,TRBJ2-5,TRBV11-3,CASSLVGTGKETQYF,TGTGCCAGCAGCTTAGTGGGGACAGGGAAGGAGACCCAGTACTTC
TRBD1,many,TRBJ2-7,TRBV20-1,CSANRDRGVPYEQYF,TGCAGTGCTAACAGAGACAGGGGGGTACCCTACGAGCAGTACTTC
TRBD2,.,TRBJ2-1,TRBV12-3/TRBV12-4,CASSPTSGHNEQFF,TGTGCCAGCAGCCCGACTAGCGGTCACAATGAGCAGTTCTTC
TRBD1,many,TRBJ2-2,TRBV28,CASSRQGRAGELFF,TGTGCCAGCAGCCGACAGGGGCGGGCCGGGGAGCTGTTTTTT
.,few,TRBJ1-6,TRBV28,CAAGGGGSPLHF,TGTGCCGCGGGCGGGGGAGGATCACCCCTCCACTTT
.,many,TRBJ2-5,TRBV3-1,CASSQVRGAAETQYF,TGTGCCAGCAGCCAAGTACGGGGAGCGGCAGAGACCCAGTACTTC
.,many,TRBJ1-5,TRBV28,CASFKPGLLWNQPQHF,TGTGCCAGCTTTAAGCCGGGCCTCCTGTGGAATCAGCCCCAGCATTTT
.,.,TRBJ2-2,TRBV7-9,CASSFSADTGELFF,TGTGCCAGCAGCTTTTCAGCGGACACCGGGGAGCTGTTTTTT
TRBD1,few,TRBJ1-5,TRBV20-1,CSARAGTGTNQPQHF,TGCAGTGCTCGAGCCGGGACAGGGACTAATCAGCCCCAGCATTTT
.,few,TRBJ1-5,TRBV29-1,CSVENQPQHF,TGCAGCGTTGAGAATCAGCCCCAGCATTTT
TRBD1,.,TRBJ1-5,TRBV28,CASNSWTGSNQPQHF,TGTGCCAGCAACTCCTGGACAGGGAGCAATCAGCCCCAGCATTTT